This T cell receptor (beta chain) originates from a study of cytomegalovirus exposure and HLA in healthy donors (dated by TCRdb to 2017 to 2019). For context, the study as a whole: In an earlier analysis of under 600 of the donors, approximately 300 Gb of sequence data and 100 million or so unique TCR beta sequences from some 170 million T cells were reported. In the later analysis, no new phenotypic data were used to find candidate immune exposures; instead, reliance was placed on TCR beta sequences and their occurrence across donors. All discovery cohort repertoires had been generated on a single sequencing platform. The study aimed to test whether signatures of past pathogen exposure could be identified by cataloging public T cell receptors. Roughly five DR-DQ haplotypes were handled as single units for association and clustering because linkage in the cohort was strong. To decide whether each TCR beta V gene segment behaved as functional or pseudogenic, an earlier analysis of some 600 of the donors relied on high-throughput TCR beta sequencing. An early release covering approximately 600 HLA-typed donors comprised approximately 290 gigabases of sequencing data and 65 million to 100 million unique TCR sequences. HLA typing covered class I and class II loci at four-digit resolution. The number of donors typed differed by locus, with about 629-630 for A, B, C, DRB1 and DQB1, more than 500 for DQA1, about 610 for DPA1, and some 440 for DPB1. Donor age, sex, ethnicity and CMV serostatus were collected together with the repertoire data. In a later genetic analysis, genome-wide SNP genotypes for about three fifths of the 666 donors were used, and that subset was treated as a discovery cohort. A later analysis re-analyzed previously published TCR beta repertoires from about 730 donors and added high-resolution HLA genotyping to study TCR occurrence patterns. A separate validation cohort of 90 to 150 different subjects was used in addition to the approximately 610-subject first cohort. Among the roughly 430 genotyped donors, around 81% belonged to the genetic ancestry cluster associated with self-reported Caucasian donors. To predict cytomegalovirus infection status, the study combined high-throughput TCR immunosequencing, statistical association of individual TCRs with disease status, and machine learning. The study profiled the T cell repertoires of hundreds of subjects by immunosequencing and related them to cytomegalovirus serostatus. On average, 235,054 unique TCR beta nucleotide sequences were sequenced per donor among a few hundred genotyped donors of the cohort, with approximately 18% of those sequences being non-productive.

Summary of the overall study and its limitations: Assigning TCR associations to individual alleles was difficult when HLA alleles, especially DR and DQ, strongly co-occurred. Linkage disequilibrium might explain the correlated functional status among segregating V segments, but an unknown experimental factor could not be excluded. In a later analysis, several top co-occurrence clusters were reported to appear linked to parvovirus B19, influenza, CMV and Epstein-Barr virus. The classifier was reported to diagnose cytomegalovirus status with high specificity and sensitivity in both the original cohort and the validation cohort. Most TCR sequences were observed very rarely across donors, whereas some public TCRs were present in many individuals. Because HLA typing was missing for some donors at each locus, association tests included only the typed subset. This cohort had only TCR beta chains sequenced, and the lack of alpha or paired-chain data limited which features could be detected. In a later analysis, most CMV-associated TCR beta chains were found to appear HLA-restricted, with HLA associations seemingly driven largely by CMV exposure. A few of the identified cytomegalovirus-associated TCR beta chains were confirmed in vitro to be specific for cytomegalovirus antigens. The sequencing pipeline was judged likely to have produced a cluster of highly shared sequence variants as a technical artifact. An association between a missense DCLRE1C variant and V-gene and J-gene trimming of TCR beta chains was found in a later genetic analysis and replicated in an independent cohort. Sequencing depth was assumed to be roughly uniform across donors in the presence/absence analyses, though that assumption may not hold. The study gave a list of some 150 TCR beta chains associated with cytomegalovirus. A later analysis found that TCR association rates varied across HLA loci, with DRB1 alleles showing the most associated TCRs and HLA-C alleles the fewest. For the cohort, immune exposure information was limited to CMV serostatus. Some IMGT-functional V segments, including TRBV6-2 and TRBV6-3, could not be distinguished by the 87-base-pair reads and were therefore excluded. A further reported finding was that TCR beta sequences accurately predicted the HLA-A and HLA-B alleles for most subjects in the first cohort. According to the authors, the approach could potentially be generalized to other disease states and immunological phenotypes. Some 16 rarely observed V segments, including chromosome 9 orphons, were excluded from the earlier analysis of just under 600 of the donors because counts were too low. A later analysis found that HLA-associated TCR beta chains were more clonally expanded and had lower generation probabilities than equally common non-associated chains. Specific HLA alleles were associated with some 15,000 TCR beta sequences at a false discovery rate of 0.05 in a later analysis. An earlier analysis of approximately 570 of the donors showed that most TCR beta V segments appeared in productive rearrangements either about 87% or about 30% of the time, which broadly matched IMGT annotations. Compared with the roughly 600-donor mean, donors in an Asian-associated ancestry cluster had fewer N-insertions in productive TCRs, according to a later genetic analysis.

Worth noting for this clone: Its specific antigen is unknown. Base qualities are not at hand, and no much larger clone is one base apart.

The method was the immunoSEQ multiplex PCR assay. A mixture of 60 forward primers for TCR Vbeta segments and 13 reverse primers for TCR Jbeta segments was used in the multiplex PCR. A multiplex PCR assay on genomic DNA amplified the CDR3 region of rearranged TCR beta genes. The Illumina HiSeq System was used to sequence the amplified TCR beta libraries as 87-base-pair reads. Under the source paper's analysis protocol: In a later analysis, 80 million or so unique TCR beta chains were counted across the roughly 610 repertoires, and roughly 11 million of these chains were shared by at least two donors. Raw reads were error-corrected and collapsed into unique sequences by a nearest-neighbor algorithm in which closely related sequences were merged to remove PCR and sequencing errors. Alignment of CDR3 sequences to IMGT reference sequences was used to assign V, D and J gene segments. For a sequence to be retained, a match of at least six nucleotides was required to both a V gene segment and a J gene segment. A rearrangement was called productive if the CDR3 had no stop codons and remained in frame with V and J, and every other rearrangement was called non-productive. CDR3 was defined by IMGT convention, running from the second conserved V-encoded cysteine to the conserved J-encoded phenylalanine. Sequences without an unambiguous match to a single V gene segment were excluded from the earlier analysis of 450 to 650 of the donors. An earlier analysis of several hundred of the donors called V segments functional above 56.7% productive rearrangements and segregating when the between-donor standard deviation exceeded 5%. A statistical classification framework was built to diagnose cytomegalovirus status from the catalog of TCR beta chain sequences. A later analysis assigned V and J genes by comparing TCR nucleotide sequences with IMGT/GENE-DB human TR gene sequences. In a later analysis, CDR3 sequences and most-parsimonious VDJ recombination scenarios were assigned using the TCRdist pipeline. In a later analysis, every TCR beta chain was defined by the combination of its CDR3 amino acid sequence and its V-gene family, and reads without a unique V-gene family were dropped. A later analysis removed roughly 590 highly shared, low-generation-probability nucleotide sequences to deal with suspected cross-contamination and a sequencing artifact. For each public chain, a later analysis derived a clonal expansion index from normalized ranks of inferred template counts within each repertoire. A later analysis computed generation probabilities with a VDJ recombination model fitted to out-of-frame rearrangements, and checked the results against IGoR. A later analysis scored TCR-TCR, TCR-HLA and TCR-CMV co-occurrence with hypergeometric tests, applying a repertoire-size bias correction to TCR pairs. A later analysis estimated false discovery rates by permuting HLA or CMV assignments 20 times. In a later analysis, co-occurring TCRs were grouped using DBSCAN, with TCRdist sequence similarity added in when clustering inside HLA-allele-positive subsets. Repertoires with fewer than 30,000 or more than 120,000 public chains, plus five repertoires with anomalous nucleotide sharing, were excluded from co-occurrence clustering. TCRdb re-hosts the immuneACCESS table, in-frame sequences only. Its copies lack some clones; in the studies checked, an unresolved V gene accounts for under half of them, and the cause for the rest is not known. The DNA was the basis for D and trimming; V, J and clone size are from that table. The sample records around 210,000 clones, approximately 85% of which are singletons. Clones ranked in the top ten supply around 0.22% of the sample.

The cohort comprised around 690 healthy bone marrow donors. Cohort members were all nominally healthy when sampled, although unrecorded immune exposures were likely present. The donor was CMV seronegative and belonged to the group of 352 seronegative cohort members. A peripheral blood sample was provided by each donor, and peripheral blood mononuclear cells were used for TCR beta sequencing. Genomic DNA extraction from the blood cell samples was performed with the Qiagen DNeasy Blood Extraction Kit. V trim: 6 bases; J trim: 7 bases; unmatched bases: 8. The germline V gene provides CDR1 SNHLY and CDR2 FYNNEI. The CDR3 runs 14 residues from the cysteine to the phenylalanine. Solely the CDR3 DNA is kept, with 42 bases framed from the first base.

This sequence uses TRBV2 and TRBJ1-2; 10 of the junction bases match TRBD1. The sequence came from a girl aged 2-10 years in good health and CMV-seronegative. Sequenced sample: PBMCs. DNA sequence: TGTGCCAGCAGCGTAGGGACAGGGGTGGGTGGCTACACCTTC. Translated, this is CASSVGTGVGGYTF.